The 9 T cell receptor beta chains reported below all come from one sample, sequenced in a study of siplizumab effects on memory and regulatory T cells. TCRdb keeps only in-frame clones here, not all; method: immunoSEQ multiplex PCR. The sample carries roughly 100,000 clones, around nine tenths recorded once. Material: non-Treg CD4+ T cells sorted from blood. The receptors here all came from a human donor in good health.

CDR3 DNA: TGTGCCAGCAGCACGTCCCTAGCGGGAGGCTCCTACGAGCAGTACTTC. Its protein is CASSTSLAGGSYEQYF. The genes are TRBV11-2 and TRBJ2-7; 11 bases are a match to TRBD2. This CDR3 comprises 16 residues. From germline, CDR1 is SGHAT and CDR2 FQNNGV. With V trimmed by 5 bases and J by 0 bases, 6 bases remained unmatched.

J is TRBJ2-1 and V is TRBV5-1; 10 bases agree with TRBD1. Germline V lookup: CDR1 SGHRS, CDR2 YFSETQ. This CDR3 has 16 amino acids. V was clipped by 1 base and J by 7 bases; unmatched bases: 8. Written as DNA, the CDR3 is TGCGCCAGCAGCTTGTCCCCAGGGACAGGGGAAAATGAGCAGTTCTTC. Translated: CASSLSPGTGENEQFF.

J is TRBJ2-1 and V is TRBV9, with TRBD2 identical over 7 bases. V dropped 7 bases and J dropped 4; count of bases not matched to a gene: 8. The length of the CDR3 is 14 residues. Germline loops: CDR1 SGDLS, CDR2 YYNGEE. CDR3 sequence (DNA): TGTGCCAGCGGGGAACTAGCGCAATACAATGAGCAGTTCTTC. Encoded protein: CASGELAQYNEQFF. The full variable domain, its missing parts supplied by reference TRBV9 and TRBJ2-1, is DSGVTQTPKHLITATGQRVTLRCSPRSGDLSVYWYQQSLDQGLQFLIQYYNGEERAKGNILERFSAQQFPDLHSELNLSSLELGDSALYFCASGELAQYNEQFFGPGTRLTVL.

The J gene is TRBJ2-1, the V gene TRBV7-9; D is unclear. The germline V gene has CDR1 SEHNR and CDR2 FQNEAQ (reference sequence). This CDR3 comprises 12 residues. With 5 bases removed from V and 7 bases from J, the gap between germline ends came to 9 bases. The CDR3 protein is CASSPRMNEQFF. The CDR3 bases are TGTGCCAGCAGCCCCCGGATGAATGAGCAGTTCTTC.

V and J are TRBV6-1 and TRBJ1-2; TRBD1 is a possible D gene (6 bases). This CDR3 is built from 11 residues. Trimming cost V 9 bases and J 2 bases, with 7 bases left between them. CDR1 and CDR2 from the germline V gene are MNHNS and SASEGT. CDR3 in DNA: TGTGCCAGTGACAGGAACTATGGCTACACCTTC. Translating it yields CASDRNYGYTF.

The chain is built from TRBV5-1 and TRBJ2-6; D may be TRBD2 (6 bases). V was cut by 6 bases and J by 0 bases, with 7 bases left in between. CDR1 is SGHRS and CDR2 is YFSETQ in the germline V gene. The CDR3 contains 14 residues. Here the CDR3 DNA reads TGCGCCAGCATGGAGGGCTCTGGGGCCAACGTCCTGACTTTC. Protein: CASMEGSGANVLTF.

The genes are TRBV5-6 and TRBJ2-1; D might be TRBD2 (5 bases). V lost 4 bases, J lost 4 bases, and 12 bases lay in between. CDR1 and CDR2 (germline): SGHDT, YYEEEE. This CDR3 has 14 amino acids. The chain's CDR3 is CASSPVGGYNEQFF. The CDR3 DNA sequence: TGTGCCAGCAGCCCGGTTGGAGGTTACAATGAGCAGTTCTTC.

V and J are TRBV11-3 and TRBJ2-5; no firm D call. The V gene's germline CDR1 is SGHNT and CDR2 YENEEA. V lost 2 bases, J lost 4 bases, and 14 bases lay in between. CDR3 length: 15 residues. CDR3 DNA sequence: TGTGCCAGCAGCTTACTGTCCGCCTTCGGAGAGACCCAGTACTTC. It specifies CASSLLSAFGETQYF.

In DNA form, the CDR3 reads TGCGCCAGCAGCCAGGACCGGACTAGCGCTGGTACGCAGTATTTT. Translating gives CASSQDRTSAGTQYF. This chain connects TRBV4-1 to TRBJ2-3; the match to TRBD2 covers 9 bases. The germline gives CDR1 MGHRA, CDR2 YSYEKL. This CDR3 region has 15 residues. V lost 3 bases to trimming and J lost 8 bases; unmatched junction nucleotides: 9.